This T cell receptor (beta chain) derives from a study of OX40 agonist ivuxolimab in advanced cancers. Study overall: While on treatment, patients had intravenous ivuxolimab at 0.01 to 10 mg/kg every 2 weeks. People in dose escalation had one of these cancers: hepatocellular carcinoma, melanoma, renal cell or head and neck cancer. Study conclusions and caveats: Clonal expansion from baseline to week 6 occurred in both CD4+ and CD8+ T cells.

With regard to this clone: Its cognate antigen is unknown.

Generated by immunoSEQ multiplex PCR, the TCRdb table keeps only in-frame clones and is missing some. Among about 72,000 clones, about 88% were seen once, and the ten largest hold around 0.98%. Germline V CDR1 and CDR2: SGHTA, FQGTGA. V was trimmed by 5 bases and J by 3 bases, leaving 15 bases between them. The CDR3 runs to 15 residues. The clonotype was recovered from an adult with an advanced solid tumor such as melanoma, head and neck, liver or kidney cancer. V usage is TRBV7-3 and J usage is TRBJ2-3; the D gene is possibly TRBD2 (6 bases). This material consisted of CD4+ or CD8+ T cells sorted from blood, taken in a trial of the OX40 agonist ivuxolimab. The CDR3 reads CASSLGSGVTDTQYF. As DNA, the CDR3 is TGTGCCAGCAGCCTGGGCTCGGGGGTGACAGATACGCAGTATTTT.